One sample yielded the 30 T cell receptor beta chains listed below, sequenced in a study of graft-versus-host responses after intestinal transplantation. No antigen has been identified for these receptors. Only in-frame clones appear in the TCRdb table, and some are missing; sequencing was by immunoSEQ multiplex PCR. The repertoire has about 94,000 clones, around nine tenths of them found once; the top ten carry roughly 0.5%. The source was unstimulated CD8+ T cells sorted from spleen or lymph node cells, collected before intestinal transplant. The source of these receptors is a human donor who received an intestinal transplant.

CDR3 in amino acids: CAWKDRGMNEQYF. For the CDR3, the DNA is TGTGCCTGGAAGGACAGGGGGATGAACGAGCAGTACTTC. J is TRBJ2-7 and V is TRBV30, with TRBD1 identical over 10 bases. V gave up 4 bases and J gave up 5 bases; unmatched junction bases: 5. CDR1 is GTSNPN and CDR2 is SVGIG in the germline V gene (reference sequence). The CDR3 extends over 13 amino acids.

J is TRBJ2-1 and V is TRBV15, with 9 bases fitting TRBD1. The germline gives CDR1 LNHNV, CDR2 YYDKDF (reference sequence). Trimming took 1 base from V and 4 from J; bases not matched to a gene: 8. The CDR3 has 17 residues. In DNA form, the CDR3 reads TGTGCCACCAGCAGAGGCAACCGGGACAGGGATTACAATGAGCAGTTCTTC. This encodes CATSRGNRDRDYNEQFF.

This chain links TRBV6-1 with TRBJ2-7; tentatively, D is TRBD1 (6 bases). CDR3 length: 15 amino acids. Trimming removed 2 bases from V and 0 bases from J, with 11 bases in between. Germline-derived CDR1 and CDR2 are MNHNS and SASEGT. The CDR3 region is CASSEFGDTSYEQYF. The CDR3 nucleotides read TGTGCCAGCAGTGAATTCGGGGACACCTCCTACGAGCAGTACTTC.

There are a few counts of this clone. The CDR3 reads CASSPSGLAEAGELFF. The CDR3, as DNA: TGTGCCAGCAGCCCCTCCGGGCTAGCGGAGGCCGGGGAGCTGTTTTTT. This sequence joins TRBV7-3 and TRBJ2-2; 7 bases line up with TRBD2. The CDR3 is made up of 16 amino acids. With V trimmed by 5 bases and J by 6 bases, 12 bases remained unmatched. Germline-derived CDR1 and CDR2 are SGHTA and FQGTGA.

The CDR3 loop reads CASSPTLTGKDEQYF. The DNA of the CDR3 is TGTGCCAGCAGCCCAACGTTGACCGGGAAAGACGAGCAGTACTTC. The chain is built from TRBV4-2 and TRBJ2-7; possible D gene TRBD2, 5 bases. Trimming removed 4 bases at V and 5 bases at J, with 18 bases between. The CDR3 contains 15 residues. Germline lookup yields CDR1 LGHNA and CDR2 YNFKEQ.

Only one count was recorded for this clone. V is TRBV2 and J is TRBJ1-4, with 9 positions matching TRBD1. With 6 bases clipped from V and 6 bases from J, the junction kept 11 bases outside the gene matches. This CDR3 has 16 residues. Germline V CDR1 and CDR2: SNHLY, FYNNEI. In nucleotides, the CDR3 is TGTGCCAGCAGCGGGGATCGACAGGGGGATTATGAAAAACTGTTTTTT. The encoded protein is CASSGDRQGDYEKLFF. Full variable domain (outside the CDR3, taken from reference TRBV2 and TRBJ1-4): EPEVTQTPSHQVTQMGQEVILRCVPISNHLYFYWYRQILGQKVEFLVSFYNNEISEKSEIFDDQFSVERPDGSNFTLKIRSTKLEDSAMYFCASSGDRQGDYEKLFFGSGTQLSVL.

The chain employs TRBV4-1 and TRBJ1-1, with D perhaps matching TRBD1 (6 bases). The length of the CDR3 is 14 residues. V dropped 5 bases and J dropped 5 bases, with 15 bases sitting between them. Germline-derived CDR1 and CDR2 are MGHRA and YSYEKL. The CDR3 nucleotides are TGCGCCAGCAGCACACAGGGCGTGGGGACTGAAGCTTTCTTT. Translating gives CASSTQGVGTEAFF.

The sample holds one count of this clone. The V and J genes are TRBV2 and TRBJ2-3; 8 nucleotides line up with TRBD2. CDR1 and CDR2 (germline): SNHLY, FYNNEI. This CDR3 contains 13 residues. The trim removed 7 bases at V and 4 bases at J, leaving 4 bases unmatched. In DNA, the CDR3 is TGTGCCAGCATGTACGGGAGGGCAGATACGCAGTATTTT. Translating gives CASMYGRADTQYF.

This CDR3 reads CASSFGLNQPQHF. The CDR3 DNA follows: TGTGCCAGCAGTTTCGGGTTAAATCAGCCCCAGCATTTT. The rearrangement uses TRBV6-5 and TRBJ1-5; D call uncertain. CDR1 and CDR2 from the germline V gene are MNHEY and SVGAGI. The CDR3 is 13 residues long. Between the trimmed V and J ends, which lost 4 bases and 4 bases, there was a span of 8 bases.

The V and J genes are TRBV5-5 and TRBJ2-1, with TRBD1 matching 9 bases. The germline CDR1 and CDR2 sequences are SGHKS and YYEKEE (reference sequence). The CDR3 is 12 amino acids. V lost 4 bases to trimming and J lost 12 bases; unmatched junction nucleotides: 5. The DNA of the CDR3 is TGTGCCAGCAGCAGACAGGACAGGGGGCAGTTCTTC. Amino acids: CASSRQDRGQFF. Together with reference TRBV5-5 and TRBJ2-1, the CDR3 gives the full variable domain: DAGVTQSPTHLIKTRGQQVTLRCSPISGHKSVSWYQQVLGQGPQFIFQYYEKEERGRGNFPDRFSARQFPNYSSELNVNALLLGDSALYLCASSRQDRGQFFGPGTRLTVL.

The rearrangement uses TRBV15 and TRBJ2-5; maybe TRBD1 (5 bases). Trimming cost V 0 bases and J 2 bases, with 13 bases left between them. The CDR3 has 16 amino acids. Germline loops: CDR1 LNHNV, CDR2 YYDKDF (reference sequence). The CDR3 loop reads CATSRDLIAGQETQYF. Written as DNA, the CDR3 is TGTGCCACCAGCAGAGATCTTATTGCAGGGCAAGAGACCCAGTACTTC.

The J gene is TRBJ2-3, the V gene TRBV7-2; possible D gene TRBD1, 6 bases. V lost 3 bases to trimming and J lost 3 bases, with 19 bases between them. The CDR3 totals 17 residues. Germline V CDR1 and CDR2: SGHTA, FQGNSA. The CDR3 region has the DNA TGTGCCAGCAGCTTCCCCAGGGACACCTCACGAACAGATACGCAGTATTTT. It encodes CASSFPRDTSRTDTQYF.

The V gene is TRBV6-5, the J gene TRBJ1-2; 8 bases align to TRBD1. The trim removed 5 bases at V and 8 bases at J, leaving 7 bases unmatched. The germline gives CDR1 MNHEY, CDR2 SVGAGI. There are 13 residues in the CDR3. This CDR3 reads CASSPNRGEGYTF. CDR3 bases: TGTGCCAGCAGTCCGAACAGGGGGGAGGGCTACACCTTC.

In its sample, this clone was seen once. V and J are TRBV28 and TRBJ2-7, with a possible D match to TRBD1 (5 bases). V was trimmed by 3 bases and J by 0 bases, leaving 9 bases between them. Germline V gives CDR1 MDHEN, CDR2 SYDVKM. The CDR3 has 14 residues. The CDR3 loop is CASSLDNYSYEQYF. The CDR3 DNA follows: TGTGCCAGCAGTTTGGACAATTACTCCTACGAGCAGTACTTC.

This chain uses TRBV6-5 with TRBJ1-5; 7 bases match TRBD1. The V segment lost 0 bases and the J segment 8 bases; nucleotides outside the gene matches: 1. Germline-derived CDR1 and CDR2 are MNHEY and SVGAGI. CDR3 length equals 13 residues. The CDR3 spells CASSYSQGKPQHF. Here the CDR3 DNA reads TGTGCCAGCAGTTACTCACAGGGGAAGCCCCAGCATTTT.

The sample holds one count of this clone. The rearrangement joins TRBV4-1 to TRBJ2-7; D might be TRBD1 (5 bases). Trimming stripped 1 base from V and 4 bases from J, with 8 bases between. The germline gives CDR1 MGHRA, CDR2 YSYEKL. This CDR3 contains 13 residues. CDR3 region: CASSQAGAYEQYF. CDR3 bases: TGCGCCAGCAGCCAAGCTGGGGCATACGAGCAGTACTTC.

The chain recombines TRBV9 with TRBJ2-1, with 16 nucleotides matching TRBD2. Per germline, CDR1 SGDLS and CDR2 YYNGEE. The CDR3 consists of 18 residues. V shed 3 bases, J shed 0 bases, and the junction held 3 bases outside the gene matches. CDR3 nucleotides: TGTGCCAGCAGCGAGGGGACTAGCGGGGGGGCCTCCTACAATGAGCAGTTCTTC. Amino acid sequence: CASSEGTSGGASYNEQFF.

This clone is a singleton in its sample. The CDR3 DNA sequence: TGCGCCAGCAGCCAAGGCGGGACAGGTTACACTGAAGCTTTCTTT. It translates to CASSQGGTGYTEAFF. The rearrangement uses TRBV4-1 and TRBJ1-1; 8 bases are a match to TRBD1. J gave up 3 bases and V 1 base, and 4 bases lay outside the gene matches. CDR1 MGHRA and CDR2 YSYEKL come from the germline V gene. The CDR3 has 15 residues.

The CDR3 reads CASSGGTGNEQFF. CDR3 nucleotides: TGTGCCAGCAGCGGGGGGACAGGCAATGAGCAGTTCTTC. The chain links TRBV7-9 to TRBJ2-1; 8 positions agree with TRBD1. V lost 5 bases, J lost 6 bases, and 3 bases stayed unmatched. Germline V lookup: CDR1 SEHNR, CDR2 FQNEAQ (reference sequence). The CDR3 runs 13 residues.

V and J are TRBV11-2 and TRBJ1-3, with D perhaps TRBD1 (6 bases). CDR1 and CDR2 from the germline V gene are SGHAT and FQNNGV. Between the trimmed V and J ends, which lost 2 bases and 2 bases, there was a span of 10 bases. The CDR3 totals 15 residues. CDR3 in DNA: TGTGCCAGCAGCTTATGGACAGCAACTGGAAACACCATATATTTT. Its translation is CASSLWTATGNTIYF.

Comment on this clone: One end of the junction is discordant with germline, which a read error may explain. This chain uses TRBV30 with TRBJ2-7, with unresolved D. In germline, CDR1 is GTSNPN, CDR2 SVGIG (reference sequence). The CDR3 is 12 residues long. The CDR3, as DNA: TGTACCTGGAGTAGAAGCACCGACGAGCAGTACTTC. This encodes CTWSRSTDEQYF. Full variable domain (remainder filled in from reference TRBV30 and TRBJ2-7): SQTIHQWPATLVQPVGSPLSLECTVEGTSNPNLYWYRQAAGRGLQLLFYSVGIGQISSEVPQNLSASRPQDRQFILSSKKLLLSDSGFYLCTWSRSTDEQYFGPGTRLTVT.

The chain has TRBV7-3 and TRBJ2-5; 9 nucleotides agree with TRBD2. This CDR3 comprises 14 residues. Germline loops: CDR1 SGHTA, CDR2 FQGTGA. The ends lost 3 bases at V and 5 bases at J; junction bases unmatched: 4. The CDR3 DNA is TGTGCCAGCAGCTTTAGCGGGAGTGCTGAGACCCAGTACTTC. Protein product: CASSFSGSAETQYF.

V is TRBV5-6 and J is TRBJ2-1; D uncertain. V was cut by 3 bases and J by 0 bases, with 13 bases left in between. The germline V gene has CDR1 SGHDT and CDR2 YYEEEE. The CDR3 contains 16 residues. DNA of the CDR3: TGTGCCAGCAGCTCAAAAGTGCGCCGCTCCTACAATGAGCAGTTCTTC. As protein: CASSSKVRRSYNEQFF.

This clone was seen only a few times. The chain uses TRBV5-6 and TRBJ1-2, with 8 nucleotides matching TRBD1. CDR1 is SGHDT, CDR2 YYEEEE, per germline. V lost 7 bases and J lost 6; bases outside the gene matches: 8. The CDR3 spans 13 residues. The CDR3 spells CASAPGQANGYTF. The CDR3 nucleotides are TGTGCCAGCGCACCGGGACAGGCCAATGGCTACACCTTC.

The CDR3 loop reads CASSIQGGETQYF. In DNA form, the CDR3 reads TGTGCCAGTAGTATCCAGGGGGGAGAGACCCAGTACTTC. V usage is TRBV19 and J usage is TRBJ2-5; a possible D gene is TRBD1 (7 bases). Trimming took off 3 bases at V and 4 bases at J, with 9 bases between the two ends. The CDR3 sequence is 13 residues long. CDR1 is LNHDA and CDR2 is SQIVND in the germline V gene (reference sequence).

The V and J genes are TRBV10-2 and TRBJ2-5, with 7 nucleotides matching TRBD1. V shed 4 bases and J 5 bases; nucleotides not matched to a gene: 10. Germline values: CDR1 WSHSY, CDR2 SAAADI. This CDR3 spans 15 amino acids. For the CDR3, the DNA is TGCGCCAGCAGTGCACCGGGACAGACCCGGGAGACCCAGTACTTC. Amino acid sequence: CASSAPGQTRETQYF.

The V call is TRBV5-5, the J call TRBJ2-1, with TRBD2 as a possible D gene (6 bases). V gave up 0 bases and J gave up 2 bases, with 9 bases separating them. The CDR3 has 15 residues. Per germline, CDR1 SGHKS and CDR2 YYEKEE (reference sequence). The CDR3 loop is CASSLVAVPYNEQFF. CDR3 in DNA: TGTGCCAGCAGCTTGGTAGCGGTGCCCTACAATGAGCAGTTCTTC.

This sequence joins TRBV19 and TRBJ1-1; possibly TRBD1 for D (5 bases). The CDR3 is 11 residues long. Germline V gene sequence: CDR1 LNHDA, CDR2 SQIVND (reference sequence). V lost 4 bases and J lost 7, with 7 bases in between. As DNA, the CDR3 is TGTGCCAGTAGTAATCAGGGTGAAGCTTTCTTT. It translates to CASSNQGEAFF.

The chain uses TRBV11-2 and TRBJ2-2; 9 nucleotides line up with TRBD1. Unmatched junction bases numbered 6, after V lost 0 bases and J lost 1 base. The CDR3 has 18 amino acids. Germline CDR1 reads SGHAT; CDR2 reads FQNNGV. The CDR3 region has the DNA TGTGCCAGCAGCTTAGACCTGGGACAGGGACGGAACACCGGGGAGCTGTTTTTT. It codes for CASSLDLGQGRNTGELFF.

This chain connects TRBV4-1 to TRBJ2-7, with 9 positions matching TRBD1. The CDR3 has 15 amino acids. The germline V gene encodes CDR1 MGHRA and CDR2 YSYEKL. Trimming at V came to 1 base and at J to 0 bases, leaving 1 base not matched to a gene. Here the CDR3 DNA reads TGCGCCAGCAGCCAAGCGGACAGGGGCTCCTACGAGCAGTACTTC. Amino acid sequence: CASSQADRGSYEQYF.